Listed below are T cell receptor beta chains from one sample, sequenced in a study of T cells after yellow fever vaccination. MiXCR was run by TCRdb on the 5' RACE reads, yielding one entry per CDR3 protein. The data show 100,000 to 150,000 distinct CDR3 sequences, around 7.4% seen once. The sequenced sample was CD4+ T cells sorted from PBMCs, obtained approximately 11 days after the first yellow fever vaccination. The receptors were sampled from a man aged 18 to 30 who received the YFV17D yellow fever vaccine. Both conserved end residues are part of each CDR3.

j_call v_call cdr3_aa
TRBJ1-1 TRBV2 CASIRQGATEAFF
TRBJ2-3 TRBV5-4 CASSLGAEDTQYF
TRBJ2-5 TRBV5-1 CASSSLAGRQETQYF
TRBJ2-5 TRBV3-1 CASSQPSGGDETQYF
TRBJ2-1 TRBV5-1 CASSPSGGGGAGEQFF
TRBJ1-1 TRBV27 CASRGRYTEAFF
TRBJ2-3 TRBV12-3/TRBV12-4 CASSLDQGGSTDTQYF
TRBJ2-7 TRBV9 CASSVAGTAIYEQYF
TRBJ2-1 TRBV30 CAWKRLGYNEQFF
TRBJ1-6 TRBV9 CASSVDGQGIGTLHF
TRBJ1-4 TRBV5-5 CASSLGLGHEKLFF
TRBJ1-2 TRBV15 CATSRVAGGYTF
TRBJ2-3 TRBV18 CASSPSSGGADTQYF
TRBJ1-2 TRBV19 CASSIGQARFYGYTF
TRBJ1-2 TRBV12-3/TRBV12-4 CASSTDRSYGYTF
TRBJ1-3 TRBV20-1 CSARFGSINTIYF
TRBJ2-2 TRBV7-9 CASRTGSNTGELFF
TRBJ2-3 TRBV4-1 CASSQEGQGRDTQYF
TRBJ2-4 TRBV6-1 CASMGGPTKNIQYF
TRBJ2-2 TRBV6-1 CASSEPNTGELFF
TRBJ2-7 TRBV5-1 CASSLGTPIYEQYF
TRBJ2-1 TRBV30 CAWSSDWSSYNEQFF
TRBJ2-3 TRBV5-1 CASSLAPPSTDTQYF
TRBJ2-4 TRBV7-8 CASSFWKGQIAKNIQYF
TRBJ2-4 TRBV3-1 CASSGRDRGGWNIQYF
TRBJ2-7 TRBV5-4 CASSLPDNHEQYF
TRBJ1-5 TRBV19 CASSPRTGAGNQPQHF
TRBJ2-2 TRBV7-9 CASSLAVNTGELFF
TRBJ1-5 TRBV4-3 CASSQDLQLPNQPQHF
TRBJ1-3 TRBV28 CASSFRGGTIYF
TRBJ2-3 TRBV10-3 CAISESITSGASTDTQYF
TRBJ2-5 TRBV7-2 CASSFYGRGGGETQYF
TRBJ1-2 TRBV7-2 CASSLRDRGRDGYTF
TRBJ2-1 TRBV30 CAWGGQAYNEQFF
TRBJ2-5 TRBV10-3 CAIREGQIQETQYF
TRBJ2-1 TRBV5-1 CASAGGQSYNEQFF
TRBJ2-6 TRBV5-1 CASSPGTGANVLTF
TRBJ2-5 TRBV19 CASSIGTEETQYF
TRBJ1-2 TRBV12-3/TRBV12-4 CASRAGQGGYGYTF
TRBJ2-5 TRBV7-9 CASRASGEETQYF
TRBJ1-2 TRBV7-2 CASSRDGGNSGYTF
TRBJ1-5 TRBV6-5 CASTPGRGVWGQPQHF
TRBJ2-1 TRBV5-4 CASSSTRRGKEYNEQFF
TRBJ1-2 TRBV18 CASSPQLDRGATGYTF
TRBJ1-4 TRBV7-9 CASSGQYQFRGNEKLFF
TRBJ2-3 TRBV5-1 CASSLQRGTTDTQYF
TRBJ2-1 TRBV6-1 CASSSNQQGLNEQFF
TRBJ1-5 TRBV23-1 CASSQGPRAPNQPQHF
TRBJ1-2 TRBV4-1 CASSQPYRGWLGYTF